A selection of T cell receptor beta chains follows, all from one sample in a study of T cells in Graves' hyperthyroidism and ophthalmopathy. TCRdb recomputed calls from the multiplex PCR reads with MiXCR, one row per CDR3 protein. The sample lists approximately 610,000 distinct CDR3 sequences; around 17% were seen once. The specimen was blood. Receptor source: a woman under 30 with Graves' hyperthyroidism. Each CDR3 is given with its conserved first and last residue. The D gene is left open where the match is weak. Not every row has a clone size; where given, it reads once, few, many or a size class.

>TRBV20-1|TRBD2|many|TRBJ2-7
CSASGRGAYEQYF
TGCAGTGCGAGCGGGAGAGGGGCCTACGAGCAGTACTTC
>TRBV5-5|TRBD2|many|TRBJ2-3
CASSGFGLAEVTDTQYF
TGTGCCAGCAGCGGGTTCGGACTAGCGGAAGTCACAGATACGCAGTATTTT
>TRBV5-1|-|few|TRBJ2-5
CASSWGHLQETQYF
TGCGCCAGCAGCTGGGGACATTTACAAGAGACCCAGTACTTC
>TRBV7-9|-|-|TRBJ1-4
CASSLAVRTNEKLFF
TGTGCCAGCAGCTTAGCAGTGAGAACTAATGAAAAACTGTTTTTT
>TRBV6-2/TRBV6-3|TRBD1|few|TRBJ2-7
CASSYPLDRDPPYEQYF
TGTGCCAGCAGTTACCCCTTGGACAGGGACCCACCCTACGAGCAGTACTTC
>TRBV5-1|-|few|TRBJ1-1
CASSFAYLTEAFF
TGCGCCAGCAGCTTTGCGTATCTCACTGAAGCTTTCTTT
>TRBV7-2|TRBD2|-|TRBJ2-1
CASSLVAAGGPGEQFF
TGTGCCAGCAGCTTAGTCGCCGCGGGAGGGCCAGGGGAGCAGTTCTTC
>TRBV13|-|few|TRBJ1-2
CASSIRQATYGYTF
TGTGCCAGCAGCATACGACAGGCCACCTATGGCTACACCTTC
>TRBV20-1|-|many|TRBJ1-2
CSASRGALGYGYTF
TGCAGTGCTAGCCGGGGGGCGCTTGGCTATGGCTACACCTTC
>TRBV12-3/TRBV12-4|TRBD1|few|TRBJ2-2
CASSFWTGGANTGELFF
TGTGCCAGCAGTTTTTGGACAGGGGGCGCGAACACCGGGGAGCTGTTTTTT
>TRBV6-1|-|many|TRBJ1-4
CATTTGTGSEKLFF
TGTGCCACCACCACCGGGACGGGCAGTGAAAAACTGTTTTTT
>TRBV6-1|-|few|TRBJ2-3
CASSGSSTDTQYF
TGTGCCAGCAGCGGCTCTAGCACAGATACGCAGTATTTT
>TRBV6-1|-|many|TRBJ2-1
CASTPGGGIYNEQFF
TGTGCCAGCACGCCAGGGGGGGGGATCTACAATGAGCAGTTCTTC
>TRBV20-1|-|-|TRBJ1-2
CSARDFSTIVLLYGYTF
TGCAGTGCTAGAGATTTTTCAACGATAGTGCTCCTTTATGGCTACACCTTC
>TRBV2|TRBD2|many|TRBJ2-5
CASRTGLAGGRETQYF
TGTGCCAGCAGAACTGGACTAGCGGGGGGGCGGGAGACCCAGTACTTC
>TRBV7-2|-|many|TRBJ2-5
CASSSGPETQYF
TGTGCCAGCAGCTCCGGACCCGAGACCCAGTACTTC
>TRBV5-1|-|few|TRBJ2-5
CASSPQAGFETQYF
TGCGCCAGCAGCCCACAGGCGGGTTTTGAGACCCAGTACTTC
>TRBV12-3/TRBV12-4|-|many|TRBJ1-6
CASRKEGQSSYNSPLHF
TGTGCCAGCAGGAAGGAGGGACAAAGCTCCTATAATTCACCCCTCCACTTT
>TRBV20-1|-|few|TRBJ2-7
CSATQSSGRSSYEQYF
TGCAGTGCTACCCAATCGTCAGGGCGCAGCTCCTACGAGCAGTACTTC
>TRBV7-9|TRBD2|few|TRBJ2-7
CASTISRGEYEQYF
TGTGCCAGCACCATATCTCGGGGGGAATACGAGCAGTACTTC
>TRBV12-3/TRBV12-4|-|many|TRBJ1-2
CASSFDSRTLYGYTF
TGTGCCAGCAGTTTTGACAGCCGAACACTCTATGGCTACACCTTC
>TRBV12-3/TRBV12-4|-|-|TRBJ2-7
CASSLQINSYEQYF
TGTGCCAGCAGTCTACAGATCAACTCCTACGAGCAGTACTTC
>TRBV7-9|-|many|TRBJ2-1
CASCVWDASSYNEQFF
TGTGCCAGCTGCGTTTGGGACGCGAGCTCCTACAATGAGCAGTTCTTC
>TRBV19|-|-|TRBJ1-1
CASIREGFFSNTEAFF
TGTGCCAGTATTCGCGAGGGGTTTTTCTCGAACACTGAAGCTTTCTTT
>TRBV12-3/TRBV12-4|TRBD1|many|TRBJ2-2
CASSPRDRGTGELFF
TGTGCCAGCAGTCCCCGGGACAGGGGGACCGGGGAGCTGTTTTTT
>TRBV24-1|-|many|TRBJ2-1
CATSDFTGASYNEQFF
TGTGCCACCAGTGATTTTACGGGCGCCTCCTACAATGAGCAGTTCTTC
>TRBV20-1|TRBD1|many|TRBJ2-7
CSAGDRGTYEQYF
TGCAGTGCTGGGGACAGGGGCACCTACGAGCAGTACTTC
>TRBV7-8|-|many|TRBJ1-2
CASSLGGSGNYGYTF
TGTGCCAGCAGCTTAGGGGGGAGCGGCAACTATGGCTACACCTTC
>TRBV20-1|TRBD2|-|TRBJ2-2
CSARVGLAGNTGELFF
TGCAGTGCTAGAGTAGGGCTAGCGGGGAACACCGGGGAGCTGTTTTTT
>TRBV20-1|TRBD1|-|TRBJ1-6
CSASPGQGNSPLHF
TGCAGTGCTAGTCCGGGACAGGGGAATTCACCCCTCCACTTT
>TRBV6-2/TRBV6-3|-|-|TRBJ1-5
CASSYYGRNQPQHF
TGTGCCAGCAGTTACTACGGCCGCAATCAGCCCCAGCATTTT
>TRBV7-2|TRBD2|-|TRBJ2-7
CAIGGGAGSYEQYF
TGTGCCATCGGCGGGGGGGCAGGGTCCTACGAGCAGTACTTC
>TRBV3-1|-|many|TRBJ1-1
CASSEGKNTEAFF
TGTGCCAGCAGCGAAGGCAAGAACACTGAAGCTTTCTTT
>TRBV30|TRBD1|many|TRBJ1-6
CAWSRQGDSPLHF
TGTGCCTGGAGTCGACAGGGGGATTCACCCCTCCACTTT
>TRBV27|-|many|TRBJ1-1
CASRGTGLNTEAFF
TGTGCCAGCAGGGGAACAGGACTGAACACTGAAGCTTTCTTT
>TRBV6-1|-|many|TRBJ1-1
CASSELFVDTEAFF
TGTGCCAGCAGTGAGTTGTTCGTGGACACTGAAGCTTTCTTT
>TRBV24-1|-|-|TRBJ2-5
CATSEPGFQETQYF
TGTGCCACCAGTGAACCAGGGTTTCAAGAGACCCAGTACTTC
>TRBV6-5|-|-|TRBJ2-5
CASSYSEGTETQYF
TGTGCCAGCAGTTACTCGGAGGGGACGGAGACCCAGTACTTC
>TRBV12-3/TRBV12-4|TRBD1|many|TRBJ1-4
CASSNIGGTGLGKLFF
TGTGCCAGCAGCAATATCGGAGGGACAGGGCTGGGGAAACTGTTTTTT
>TRBV28|-|-|TRBJ1-3
CASSESHLRDARGNTIYF
TGTGCCAGCAGCGAATCACACCTCCGGGACGCCCGGGGGAACACCATATATTTT
>TRBV20-1|-|many|TRBJ2-3
CSAPRDGRTDTQYF
TGCAGTGCCCCCCGGGACGGACGCACAGATACGCAGTATTTT
>TRBV4-2|TRBD1|few|TRBJ2-7
CASSQGLTGTAISYEQYF
TGTGCCAGCAGCCAAGGCCTAACCGGGACAGCTATATCCTACGAGCAGTACTTC
>TRBV18|TRBD2|-|TRBJ2-7
CASSPTAGGGSYEQYF
TGTGCCAGCTCACCAACAGCGGGAGGTGGATCCTACGAGCAGTACTTC
>TRBV12-3/TRBV12-4|-|many|TRBJ1-1
CASSLGVGGWNTEAFF
TGTGCCAGCAGTTTAGGGGTCGGGGGCTGGAACACTGAAGCTTTCTTT
>TRBV6-6|TRBD1|few|TRBJ1-2
CASSYFGTGRIYGYTF
TGTGCCAGCAGTTACTTTGGGACAGGGCGTATCTATGGCTACACCTTC
>TRBV7-9|TRBD1|many|TRBJ2-7
CASSLPGQGPYEQYF
TGTGCCAGCAGCTTGCCGGGACAGGGCCCCTACGAGCAGTACTTC
>TRBV4-3|-|few|TRBJ1-5
CASSQEVGQNNQPQHF
TGCGCCAGCAGCCAAGAGGTGGGGCAGAACAATCAGCCCCAGCATTTT
>TRBV7-2|TRBD1|-|TRBJ2-2
CASSFRDRGTGELFF
TGTGCCAGCAGCTTCCGGGACAGAGGCACCGGGGAGCTGTTTTTT
>TRBV11-2|-|-|TRBJ1-4
CASSFYKGPTTNEKLFF
TGTGCCAGCAGCTTCTACAAGGGGCCCACAACTAATGAAAAACTGTTTTTT
>TRBV11-2|-|-|TRBJ2-6
CASAAYDARGAGANVLTF
TGTGCCAGCGCAGCTTATGACGCGAGGGGCGCCGGGGCCAACGTCCTGACTTTC
>TRBV5-1|-|few|TRBJ2-2
CASSFSVNTGELFF
TGCGCCAGCAGCTTTTCCGTGAACACCGGGGAGCTGTTTTTT
>TRBV3-1|-|many|TRBJ1-3
CASSPGMGNTIYF
TGTGCCAGCAGCCCGGGTATGGGAAACACCATATATTTT
>TRBV12-3/TRBV12-4|-|few|TRBJ2-1
CASSLSRNGDEQFF
TGTGCCAGCAGCCTAAGCCGCAACGGGGATGAGCAGTTCTTC
>TRBV5-6|-|many|TRBJ2-1
CASSFTAGQEQFF
TGTGCCAGCAGCTTTACGGCGGGTCAAGAGCAGTTCTTC
>TRBV10-1|TRBD2|many|TRBJ2-7
CASSDLAAVSEQYF
TGCGCCAGCAGTGACCTAGCGGCGGTTAGCGAGCAGTACTTC